This TCR beta chain was captured by sequencing in a study of post-analysis software for immune sequencing data. Overall study: Both relapsing-remitting and secondary progressive multiple sclerosis featured among the disease courses, as did progressive-relapsing multiple sclerosis. Study conclusions and caveats: Comparison of patients with controls showed five TRBV segments more frequent in patients, TRBV5-6, TRBV5-1 and TRBV20-1 among them. Compared against controls, patients with multiple sclerosis displayed significantly lower normalized Chao1 diversity.

Unique-molecular-identifier-tagged TCR beta cDNA libraries were used. TCRdb used MiXCR to reprocess the PCR reads, holding one entry per CDR3 protein. The sample has 550,000 to 700,000 distinct CDR3 sequences, roughly 47% seen once. A word on this clonotype: Its antigen remains unidentified.

The CDR3 has 10 residues. From germline, CDR1 is DFQATT and CDR2 SNEGSKA (reference sequence). Trimming stripped 6 bases from V and 13 bases from J, with 15 bases between. The sequenced material came from blood. The TCR originated in a girl aged 10 to 17 with multiple sclerosis. This rearrangement joins TRBV20-1 to TRBJ2-5, with a weak D call TRBD2 (5 bases). This CDR3 is CSARRARGYF. CDR3 coding DNA: TGCAGTGCCCGGAGAGCCCGGGGGTACTTC.